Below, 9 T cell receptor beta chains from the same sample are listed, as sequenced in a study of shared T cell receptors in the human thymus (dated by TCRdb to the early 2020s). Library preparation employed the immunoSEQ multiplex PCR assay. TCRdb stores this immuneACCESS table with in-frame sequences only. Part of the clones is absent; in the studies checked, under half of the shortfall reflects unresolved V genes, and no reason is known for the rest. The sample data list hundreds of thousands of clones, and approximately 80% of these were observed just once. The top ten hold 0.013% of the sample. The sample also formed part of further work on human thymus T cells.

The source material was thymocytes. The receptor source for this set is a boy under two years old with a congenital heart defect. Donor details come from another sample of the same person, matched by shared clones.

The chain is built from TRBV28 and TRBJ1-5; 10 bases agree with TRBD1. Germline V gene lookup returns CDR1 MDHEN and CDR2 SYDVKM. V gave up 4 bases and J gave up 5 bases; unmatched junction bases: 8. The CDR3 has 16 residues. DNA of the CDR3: TGTGCCAGCAGTTCCCGACAGGGGGCTTCGGATCAGCCCCAGCATTTT. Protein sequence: CASSSRQGASDQPQHF.

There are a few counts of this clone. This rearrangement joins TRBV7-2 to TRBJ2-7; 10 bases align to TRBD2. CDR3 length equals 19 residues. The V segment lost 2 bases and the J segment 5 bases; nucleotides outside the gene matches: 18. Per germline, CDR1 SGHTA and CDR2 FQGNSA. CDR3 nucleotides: TGTGCCAGCAGCTTAAGTTCCCCCCAGCGGGAGGGCTCGAAAGACGAGCAGTACTTC. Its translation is CASSLSSPQREGSKDEQYF.

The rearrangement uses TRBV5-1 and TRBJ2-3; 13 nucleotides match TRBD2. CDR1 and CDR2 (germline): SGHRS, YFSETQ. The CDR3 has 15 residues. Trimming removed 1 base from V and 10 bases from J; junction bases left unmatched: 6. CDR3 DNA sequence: TGCGCCAGCAGCTTGACTAGCGGGAGGGCCGGATCGCAGTATTTT. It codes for CASSLTSGRAGSQYF.

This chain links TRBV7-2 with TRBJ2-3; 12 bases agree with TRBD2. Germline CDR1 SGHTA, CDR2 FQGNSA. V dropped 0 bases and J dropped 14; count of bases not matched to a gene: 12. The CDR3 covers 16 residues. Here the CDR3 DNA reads TGTGCCAGCAGCTTAGCCTTCGGACTAGCGGGATCCTCCGGGTATTTT. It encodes CASSLAFGLAGSSGYF.

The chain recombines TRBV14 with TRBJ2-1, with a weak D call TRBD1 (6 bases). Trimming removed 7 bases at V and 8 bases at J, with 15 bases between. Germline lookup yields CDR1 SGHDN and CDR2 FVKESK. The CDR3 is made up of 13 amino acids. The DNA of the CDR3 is TGTGCCAGCACCCTTGGGGGCTGCCATGAGCAGTTCTTC. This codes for CASTLGGCHEQFF.

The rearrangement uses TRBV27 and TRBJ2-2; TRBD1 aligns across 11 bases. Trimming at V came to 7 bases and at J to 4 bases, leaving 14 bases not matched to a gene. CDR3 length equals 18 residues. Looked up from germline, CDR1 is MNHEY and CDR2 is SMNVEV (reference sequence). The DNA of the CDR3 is TGTGCCAGCACCCCATCCCGGGACAGGGGGACCTCCACCGGGGAGCTGTTTTTT. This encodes CASTPSRDRGTSTGELFF.

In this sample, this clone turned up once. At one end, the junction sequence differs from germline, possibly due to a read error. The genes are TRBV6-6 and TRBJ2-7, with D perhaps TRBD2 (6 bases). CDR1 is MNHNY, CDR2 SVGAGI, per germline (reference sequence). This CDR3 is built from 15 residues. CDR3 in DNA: TGTGCCAGCACCCCCGGTGGGGGGATACCCTACGCGCAGTACTTC. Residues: CASTPGGGIPYAQYF.

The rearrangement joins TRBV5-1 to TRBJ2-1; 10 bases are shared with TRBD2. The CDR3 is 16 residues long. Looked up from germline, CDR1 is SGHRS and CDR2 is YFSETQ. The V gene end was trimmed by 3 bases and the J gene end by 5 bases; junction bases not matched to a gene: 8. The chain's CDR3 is CASSSIAGGVNNEQFF. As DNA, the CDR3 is TGCGCCAGCAGCTCCATAGCGGGAGGAGTTAACAATGAGCAGTTCTTC.

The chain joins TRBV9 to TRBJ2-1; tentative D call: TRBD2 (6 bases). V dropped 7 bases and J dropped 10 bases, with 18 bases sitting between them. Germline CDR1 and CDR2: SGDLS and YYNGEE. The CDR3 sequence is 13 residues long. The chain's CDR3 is CASVPRAGREQFF. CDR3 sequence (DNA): TGTGCCAGCGTCCCCCGCGCGGGACGGGAGCAGTTCTTC.